The sequence of this T cell receptor beta chain was determined in a study of blood T cells in healthy people across ages. A J-beta primer mix and a sample-barcoded 5' primer were used in a second PCR of roughly 6 to 12 cycles. In TCRdb, the 5' RACE reads were re-called with MiXCR into one record per CDR3 protein. The sample lists roughly 1,300,000 distinct CDR3 sequences, roughly 64% occurring once. Every donor provided roughly 10 milliliters of peripheral blood. Sequencing was carried out using blood. This receptor was identified in a young man in good health.

The CDR3 nucleotides are TGCGCCAGCAGCCAAGTTAGCGGACAAACCTACGAGCAGTACTTC. Amino acid sequence: CASSQVSGQTYEQYF. The chain is built from TRBV4-1 and TRBJ2-5, with D tentatively TRBD2 (6 bases). The J call is uncertain, as TRBJ2-7 better fits the DNA end. Germline-derived CDR1 and CDR2 are MGHRA and YSYEKL. This CDR3 is built from 15 residues.